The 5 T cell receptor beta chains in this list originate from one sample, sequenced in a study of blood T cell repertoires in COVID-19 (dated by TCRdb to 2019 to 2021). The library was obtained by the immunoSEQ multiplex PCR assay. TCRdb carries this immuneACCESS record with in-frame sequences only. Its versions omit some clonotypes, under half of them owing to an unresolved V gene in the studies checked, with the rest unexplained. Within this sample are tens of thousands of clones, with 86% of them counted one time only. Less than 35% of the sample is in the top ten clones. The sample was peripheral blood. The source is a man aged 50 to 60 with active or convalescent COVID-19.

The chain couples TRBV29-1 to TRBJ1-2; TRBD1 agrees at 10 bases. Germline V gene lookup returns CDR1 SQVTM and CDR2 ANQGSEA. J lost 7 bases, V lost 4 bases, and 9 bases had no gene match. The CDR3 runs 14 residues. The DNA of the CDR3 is TGCAGCGTTGTCCGGGACAGGGGCCCTGGTGGCTACACCTTC. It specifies CSVVRDRGPGGYTF.

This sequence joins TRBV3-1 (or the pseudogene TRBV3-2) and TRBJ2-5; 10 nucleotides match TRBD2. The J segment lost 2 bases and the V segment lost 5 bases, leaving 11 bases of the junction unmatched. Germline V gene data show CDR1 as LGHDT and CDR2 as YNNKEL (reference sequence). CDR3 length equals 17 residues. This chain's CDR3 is CASSSKLLAGSQETQYF. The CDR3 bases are TGTGCCAGCAGCTCAAAATTACTAGCGGGATCTCAAGAGACCCAGTACTTC.

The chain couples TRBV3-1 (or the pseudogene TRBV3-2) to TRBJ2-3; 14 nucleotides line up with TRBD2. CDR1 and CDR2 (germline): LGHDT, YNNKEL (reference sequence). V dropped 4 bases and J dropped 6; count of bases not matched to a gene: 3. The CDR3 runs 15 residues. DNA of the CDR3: TGTGCCAGCAGCCCCCGACTAGCGGGGGGGGATACGCAGTATTTT. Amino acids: CASSPRLAGGDTQYF.

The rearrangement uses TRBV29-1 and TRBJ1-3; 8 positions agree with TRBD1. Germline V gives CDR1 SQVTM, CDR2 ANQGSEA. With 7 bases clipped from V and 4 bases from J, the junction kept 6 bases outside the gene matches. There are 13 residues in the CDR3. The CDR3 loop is CSGQGARGNTIYF. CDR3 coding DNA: TGCAGCGGCCAGGGGGCGCGAGGAAACACCATATATTTT.

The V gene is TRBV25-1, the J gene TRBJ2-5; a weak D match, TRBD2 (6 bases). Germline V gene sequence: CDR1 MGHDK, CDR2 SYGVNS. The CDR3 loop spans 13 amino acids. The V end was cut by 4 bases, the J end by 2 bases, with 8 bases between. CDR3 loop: CASSVAGQETQYF. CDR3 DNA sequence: TGTGCCAGCAGTGTTGCGGGGCAAGAGACCCAGTACTTC.